The 8 T cell receptor beta chains reported below all come from one sample, sequenced in a study of T-cell memory formation after mild COVID-19. TCRdb called the 5' RACE reads again in MiXCR, with one record for every CDR3 protein. The data contain roughly 450,000 distinct CDR3 sequences, 18% of them singletons. The source material was PBMCs or a T cell subset sorted from them (not recorded which). The source of these receptors is an adult woman who had mild COVID-19 (a few samples of this study predate the infection). Cell type and time point are not known.

This clonotype was observed a few times. The chain couples TRBV20-1 to TRBJ1-6; D is ambiguous. Germline values: CDR1 DFQATT, CDR2 SNEGSKA (reference sequence). V shed 0 bases and J shed 7 bases, with 7 bases lying between them. This CDR3 contains 13 residues. The CDR3 DNA sequence: TGCAGTGCTAGAGATCGAAGGAATTCACCCCTCCACTTT. This encodes CSARDRRNSPLHF.

The chain couples TRBV10-3 to TRBJ2-5; perhaps TRBD1 as D (6 bases). The CDR3 is 14 residues long. CDR1 ENHRY and CDR2 SYGVKD come from the germline V gene. V was pared by 3 bases and J by 5 bases, with 13 bases between. CDR3 residues: CAISDGQSRETQYF. The DNA of the CDR3 is TGTGCCATCAGTGACGGACAGTCCCGTGAGACCCAGTACTTC.

This chain uses TRBV11-3 with TRBJ2-4; D might be TRBD1 (7 bases). This CDR3 contains 16 residues. Trimming pared 3 bases from V and 1 base from J, leaving 13 bases between. Germline CDR1 is SGHNT and CDR2 is YENEEA. Written as DNA, the CDR3 is TGTGCCAGCAGCTTCCAGACAGGGAGGGCCAAAAACATTCAGTACTTC. It yields the protein CASSFQTGRAKNIQYF.

The chain carries TRBV11-2 and TRBJ2-7; 8 bases agree with TRBD1. Germline V lookup: CDR1 SGHAT, CDR2 FQNNGV. The V gene end was trimmed by 3 bases and the J gene end by 4 bases; junction bases not matched to a gene: 5. The CDR3 spans 14 residues. CDR3 in DNA: TGTGCCAGCAGCTTGACAGGGGAGACATACGAGCAGTACTTC. Amino acids: CASSLTGETYEQYF.

The genes are TRBV7-9 and TRBJ2-1, with 7 positions matching TRBD2. The CDR3 runs 14 residues. Germline CDR1 and CDR2: SEHNR and FQNEAQ (reference sequence). V lost 4 bases and J lost 12; bases outside the gene matches: 12. CDR3 DNA: TGTGCCAGCAGCTCGCCCCTGGCGGGAGTGGGGCAGTTCTTC. Translation gives CASSSPLAGVGQFF.

This clonotype was counted between two and nine times. CDR3: CASSLTGTDSNQPQHF. The DNA of the CDR3 is TGTGCCAGCAGTTTAACTGGGACGGATAGCAATCAGCCCCAGCATTTT. The chain couples TRBV12-3 or TRBV12-4 to TRBJ1-5, with TRBD1 as a possible D gene (5 bases). Trimming removed 2 bases from V and 0 bases from J, with 11 bases in between. The CDR3 contains 16 residues.

V usage is TRBV27 and J usage is TRBJ2-2; no clear D gene. This CDR3 is built from 15 residues. The germline CDR1 and CDR2 sequences are MNHEY and SMNVEV (reference sequence). V was cut by 5 bases and J by 3 bases, with 13 bases left in between. In DNA form, the CDR3 reads TGTGCCAGCAGTCCTCACGACACCTACACCGGGGAGCTGTTTTTT. Its translation is CASSPHDTYTGELFF.

There are a few counts of this clonotype. The CDR3 coding sequence is TGTGCCACCAGTAATGGGAAAGAGACCCAGTACTTC. This sequence encodes CATSNGKETQYF. The chain carries TRBV15 and TRBJ2-5, with D uncertain. V was shortened by 6 bases and J by 3 bases, with 8 bases between the two germline ends. This CDR3 is built from 12 residues. Germline V gene data show CDR1 as LNHNV and CDR2 as YYDKDF (reference sequence). The full variable domain, with the rest looked up from reference TRBV15 and TRBJ2-5, is DAMVIQNPRYQVTQFGKPVTLSCSQTLNHNVMYWYQQKSSQAPKLLFHYYDKDFNNEADTPDNFQSRRPNTSFCFLDIRSPGLGDTAMYLCATSNGKETQYFGPGTRLLVL.